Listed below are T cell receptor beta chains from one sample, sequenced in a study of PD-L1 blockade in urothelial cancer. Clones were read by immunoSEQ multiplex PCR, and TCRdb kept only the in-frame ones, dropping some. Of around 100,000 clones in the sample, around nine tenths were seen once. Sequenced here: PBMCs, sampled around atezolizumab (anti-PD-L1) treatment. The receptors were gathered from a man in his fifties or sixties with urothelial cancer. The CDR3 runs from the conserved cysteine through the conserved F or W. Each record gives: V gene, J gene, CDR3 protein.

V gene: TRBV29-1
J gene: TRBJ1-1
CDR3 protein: CSVERNVGGTEAFF

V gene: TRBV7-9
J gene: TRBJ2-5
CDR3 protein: CASGRGARETQYF

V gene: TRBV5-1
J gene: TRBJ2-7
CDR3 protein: CASSLSGEQYF

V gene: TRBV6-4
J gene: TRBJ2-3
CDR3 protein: CASSPLAGGSDTQYF

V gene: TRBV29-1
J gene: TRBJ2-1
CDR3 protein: CSGFFGRGEQFF

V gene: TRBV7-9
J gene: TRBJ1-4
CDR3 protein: CASSSSGGVDEKLFF

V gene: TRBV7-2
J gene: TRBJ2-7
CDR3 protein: CASSLDLSEQYF

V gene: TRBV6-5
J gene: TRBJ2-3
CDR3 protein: CASSYKAGIRTDTQYF

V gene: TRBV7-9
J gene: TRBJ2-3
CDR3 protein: CASSLRIAGGGDTQYF

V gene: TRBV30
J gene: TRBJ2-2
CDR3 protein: CAWAGDTGELFF

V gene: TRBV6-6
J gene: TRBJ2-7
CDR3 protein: CASSYDQGYEQYF

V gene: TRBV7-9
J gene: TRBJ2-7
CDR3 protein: CASSLMQGTYEQYF

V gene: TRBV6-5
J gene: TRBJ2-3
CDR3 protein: CASSLSISTDTQYF

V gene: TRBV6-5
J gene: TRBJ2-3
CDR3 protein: CASSSSGFTDTQYF

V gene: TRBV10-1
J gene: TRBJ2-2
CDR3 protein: CASSEGGSTGELFF

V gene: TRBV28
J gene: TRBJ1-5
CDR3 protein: CASSLSGQPQHF

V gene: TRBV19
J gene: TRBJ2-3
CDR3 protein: CASSIADRGTDTQYF

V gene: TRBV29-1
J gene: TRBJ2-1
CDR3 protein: CSVEDPAGYNEQFF

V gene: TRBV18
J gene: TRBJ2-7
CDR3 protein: CASSPASLSGEQYF

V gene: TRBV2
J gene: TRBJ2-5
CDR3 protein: CASGGPAGGSETQYF

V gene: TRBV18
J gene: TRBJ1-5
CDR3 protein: CASSAGYSNQPQHF

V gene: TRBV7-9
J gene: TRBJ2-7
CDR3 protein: CASSLAQGSSEQYF

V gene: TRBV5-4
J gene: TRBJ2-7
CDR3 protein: CASSPDPGGEREQYF

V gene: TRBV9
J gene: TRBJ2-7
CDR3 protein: CASSTSGRREQYF

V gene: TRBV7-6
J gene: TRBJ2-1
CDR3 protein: CASSSTSDEQFF

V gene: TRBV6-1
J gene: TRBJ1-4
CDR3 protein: CTSNSGQGAEKLFF

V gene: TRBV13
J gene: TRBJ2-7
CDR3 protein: CASSLGGGSGSSYEQYF

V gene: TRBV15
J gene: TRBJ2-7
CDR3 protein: CATPWGHSSYEQYF

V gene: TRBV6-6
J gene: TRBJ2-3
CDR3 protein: CASDRGTDTQYF

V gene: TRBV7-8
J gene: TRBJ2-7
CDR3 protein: CASSLGGNYEQYF

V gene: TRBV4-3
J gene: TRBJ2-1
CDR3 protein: CASSQDRLAGGGEQFF

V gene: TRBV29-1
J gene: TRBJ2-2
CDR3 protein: CSAGAPVSNTGELFF

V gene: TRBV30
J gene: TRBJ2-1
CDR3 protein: CAWTFTPGLAGHKKTYNEQFF

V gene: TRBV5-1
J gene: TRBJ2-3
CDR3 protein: CASGRGESTDTQYF

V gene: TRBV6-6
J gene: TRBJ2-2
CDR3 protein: CASSSQGSYTGELFF

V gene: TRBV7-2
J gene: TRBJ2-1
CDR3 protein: CASSPRTSGGAVEQFF

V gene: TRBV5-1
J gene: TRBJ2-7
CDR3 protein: CASSLAAVAYEQYF

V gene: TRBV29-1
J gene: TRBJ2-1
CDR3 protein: CSGREYYNEQFF

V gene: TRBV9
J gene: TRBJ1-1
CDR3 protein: CASSVGQGRLTEAFF

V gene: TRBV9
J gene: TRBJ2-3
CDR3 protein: CASSPRSSVGGSTDTQYF

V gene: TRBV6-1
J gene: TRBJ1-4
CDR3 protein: CATLRGLDNEKLFF

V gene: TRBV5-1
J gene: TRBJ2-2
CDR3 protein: CASSLAWATGELFF

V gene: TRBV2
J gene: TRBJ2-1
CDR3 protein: CASSRNRADEQFF

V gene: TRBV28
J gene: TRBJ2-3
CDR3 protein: CASRGTSGSSDTQYF